The present entry profiles one T cell receptor beta chain with its context. This specimen belongs to a study of blood T cell repertoires in COVID-19. On the study more broadly: T cells, B-cell-depleted T cells, or PBMCs supplied cDNA or gDNA.

This table comes from immunoSEQ multiplex PCR, and its TCRdb copy is limited to in-frame clones, with some not included. The sample includes 55,000 to 85,000 clones, less than 85% seen only once; the top ten take roughly a fifth. This TCR derives from a man in his 60s with acute or convalescent COVID-19. Sequencing was carried out using peripheral blood.

The CDR3 region has the DNA TGTGCCAGCAGCCAAGAAATGGACAGTGGGACTGAAGCTTTCTTT. Its protein is CASSQEMDSGTEAFF. The V gene is TRBV3-1 (or the pseudogene TRBV3-2), the J gene TRBJ1-1; a weak D match, TRBD1 (6 bases). The CDR3 sequence is 15 residues long. In germline, CDR1 is LGHDT, CDR2 YNNKEL (reference sequence). V was cut by 0 bases and J by 5 bases, with 13 bases left in between.